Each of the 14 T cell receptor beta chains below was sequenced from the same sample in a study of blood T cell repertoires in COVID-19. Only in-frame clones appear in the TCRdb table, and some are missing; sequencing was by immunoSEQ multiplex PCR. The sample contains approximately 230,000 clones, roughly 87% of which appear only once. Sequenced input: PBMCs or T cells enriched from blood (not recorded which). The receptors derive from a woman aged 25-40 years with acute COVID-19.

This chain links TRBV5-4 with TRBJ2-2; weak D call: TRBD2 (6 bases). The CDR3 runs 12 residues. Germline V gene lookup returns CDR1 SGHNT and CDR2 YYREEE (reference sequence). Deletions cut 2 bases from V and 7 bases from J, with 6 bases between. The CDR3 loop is CASSFGGGELFF. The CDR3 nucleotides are TGTGCCAGCAGCTTCGGGGGCGGGGAGCTGTTTTTT.

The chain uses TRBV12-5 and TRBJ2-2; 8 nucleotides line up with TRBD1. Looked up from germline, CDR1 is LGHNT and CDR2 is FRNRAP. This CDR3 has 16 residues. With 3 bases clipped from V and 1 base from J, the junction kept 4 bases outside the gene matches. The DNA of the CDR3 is TGTGCTAGTGGTTTAGGACAGGGAAGGAACACCGGGGAGCTGTTTTTT. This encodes CASGLGQGRNTGELFF.

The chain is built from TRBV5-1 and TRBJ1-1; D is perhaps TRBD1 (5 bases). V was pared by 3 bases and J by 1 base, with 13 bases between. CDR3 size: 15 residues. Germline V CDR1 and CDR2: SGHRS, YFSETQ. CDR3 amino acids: CASSWSGASNTEAFF. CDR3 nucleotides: TGCGCCAGCAGCTGGTCTGGGGCTTCGAACACTGAAGCTTTCTTT.

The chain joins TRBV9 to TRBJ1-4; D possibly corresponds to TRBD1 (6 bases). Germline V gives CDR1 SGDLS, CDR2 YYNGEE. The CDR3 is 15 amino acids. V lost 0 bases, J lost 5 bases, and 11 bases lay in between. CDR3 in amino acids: CASSVGATGNEKLFF. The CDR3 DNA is TGTGCCAGCAGCGTAGGCGCGACAGGAAATGAAAAACTGTTTTTT.

In nucleotides, the CDR3 is TGTGCCAGCAGTGAAGCGGAGACCTACGAGCAGTACTTC. Translating gives CASSEAETYEQYF. The chain joins TRBV6-1 to TRBJ2-7; no firm D call. Germline CDR1 MNHNS, CDR2 SASEGT. CDR3 size: 13 residues. The V end was cut by 0 bases, the J end by 2 bases, with 5 bases between.

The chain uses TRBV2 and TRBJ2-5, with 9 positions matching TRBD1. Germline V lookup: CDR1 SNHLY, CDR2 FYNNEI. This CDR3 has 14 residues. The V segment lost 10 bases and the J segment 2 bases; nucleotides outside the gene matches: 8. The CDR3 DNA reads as TGTGCCACCCAGCAGGGGACAGGGCAAGAGACCCAGTACTTC. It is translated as CATQQGTGQETQYF.

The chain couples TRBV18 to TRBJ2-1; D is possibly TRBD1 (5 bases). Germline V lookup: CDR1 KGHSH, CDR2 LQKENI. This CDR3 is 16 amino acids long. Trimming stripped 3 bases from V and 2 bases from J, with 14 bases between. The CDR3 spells CASSPIRQITYNEQFF. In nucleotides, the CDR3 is TGTGCCAGCTCACCGATAAGACAGATTACCTACAATGAGCAGTTCTTC.

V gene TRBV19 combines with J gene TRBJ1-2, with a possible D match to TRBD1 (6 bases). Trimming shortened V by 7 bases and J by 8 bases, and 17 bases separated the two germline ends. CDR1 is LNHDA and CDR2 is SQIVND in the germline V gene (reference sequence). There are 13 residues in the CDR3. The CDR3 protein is CASKSVLQGGYTF. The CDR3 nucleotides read TGTGCCAGTAAAAGTGTCCTCCAGGGGGGCTACACCTTC.

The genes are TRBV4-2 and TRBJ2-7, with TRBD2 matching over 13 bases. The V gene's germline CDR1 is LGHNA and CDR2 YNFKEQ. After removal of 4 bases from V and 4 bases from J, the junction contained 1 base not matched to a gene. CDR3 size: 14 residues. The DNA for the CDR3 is TGTGCCAGCAGCCCGGGACTAGCGGGGTACGAGCAGTACTTC. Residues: CASSPGLAGYEQYF.

The CDR3 DNA sequence: TGTGCCAGCAGTGACCGCCCCGTCAGGGGAAACGAGCAGTACTTC. Translated: CASSDRPVRGNEQYF. This rearrangement joins TRBV2 to TRBJ2-7; D perhaps matches TRBD1 (6 bases). This CDR3 comprises 15 residues. Germline values: CDR1 SNHLY, CDR2 FYNNEI. V was trimmed by 3 bases and J by 5 bases, leaving 17 bases between them.

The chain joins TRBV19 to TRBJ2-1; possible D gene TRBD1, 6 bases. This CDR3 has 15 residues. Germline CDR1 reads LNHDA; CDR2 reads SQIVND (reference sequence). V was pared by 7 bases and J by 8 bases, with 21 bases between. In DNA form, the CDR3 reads TGTGCCAGTAATCTGGGACAATCGGCACTGTATGAGCAGTTCTTC. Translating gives CASNLGQSALYEQFF.

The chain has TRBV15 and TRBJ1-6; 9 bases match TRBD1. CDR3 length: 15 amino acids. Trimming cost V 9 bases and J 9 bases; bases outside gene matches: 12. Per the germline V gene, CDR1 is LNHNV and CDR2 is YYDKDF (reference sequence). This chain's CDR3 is CATRLQGAQGSPLHF. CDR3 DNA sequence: TGTGCCACGCGACTACAGGGGGCGCAGGGTTCACCCCTCCACTTT.

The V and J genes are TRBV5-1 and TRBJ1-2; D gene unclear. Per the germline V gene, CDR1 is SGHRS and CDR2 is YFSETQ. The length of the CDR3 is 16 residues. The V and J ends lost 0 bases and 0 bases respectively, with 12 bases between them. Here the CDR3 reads CASSLERRGSNYGYTF. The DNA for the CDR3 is TGCGCCAGCAGCTTGGAAAGGCGGGGATCTAACTATGGCTACACCTTC.

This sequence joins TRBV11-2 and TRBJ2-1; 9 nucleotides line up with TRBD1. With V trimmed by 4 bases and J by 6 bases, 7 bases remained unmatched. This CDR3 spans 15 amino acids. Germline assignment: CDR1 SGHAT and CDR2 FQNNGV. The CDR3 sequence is CASSYRDRATNEQFF. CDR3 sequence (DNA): TGTGCCAGCAGCTACCGGGACAGGGCCACCAATGAGCAGTTCTTC.